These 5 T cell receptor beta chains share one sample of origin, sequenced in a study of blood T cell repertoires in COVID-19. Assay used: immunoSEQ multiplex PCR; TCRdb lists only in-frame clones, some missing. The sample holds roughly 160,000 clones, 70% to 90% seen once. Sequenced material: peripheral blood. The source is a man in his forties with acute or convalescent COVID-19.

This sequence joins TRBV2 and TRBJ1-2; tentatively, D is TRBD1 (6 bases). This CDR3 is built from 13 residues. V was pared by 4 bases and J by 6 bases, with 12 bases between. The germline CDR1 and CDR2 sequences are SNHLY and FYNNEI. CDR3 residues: CASSGPRGNGYTF. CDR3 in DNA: TGTGCCAGCAGTGGGCCAAGGGGGAATGGCTACACCTTC.

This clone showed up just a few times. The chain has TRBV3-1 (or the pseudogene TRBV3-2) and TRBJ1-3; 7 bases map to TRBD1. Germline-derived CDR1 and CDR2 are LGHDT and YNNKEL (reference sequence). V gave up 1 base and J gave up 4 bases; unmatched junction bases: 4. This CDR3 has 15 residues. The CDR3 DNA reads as TGTGCCAGCAGCCAAGGACTGACAGGGGGAAACACCATATATTTT. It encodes CASSQGLTGGNTIYF.

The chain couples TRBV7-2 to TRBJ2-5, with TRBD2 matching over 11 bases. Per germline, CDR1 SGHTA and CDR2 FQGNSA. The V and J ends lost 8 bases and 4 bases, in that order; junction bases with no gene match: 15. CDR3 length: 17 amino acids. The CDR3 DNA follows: TGTGCCAGCGAACGGCTAGCGGGGGGCCGGGGGGTAGAGACCCAGTACTTC. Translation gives CASERLAGGRGVETQYF.

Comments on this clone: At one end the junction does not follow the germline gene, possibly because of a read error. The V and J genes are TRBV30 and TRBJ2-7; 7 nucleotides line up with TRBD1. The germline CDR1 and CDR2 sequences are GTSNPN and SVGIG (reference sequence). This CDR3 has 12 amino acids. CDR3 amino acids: CAWSSSQGRTNF. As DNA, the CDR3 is TGTGCCTGGAGTTCTTCACAGGGGCGAACCAACTTC.

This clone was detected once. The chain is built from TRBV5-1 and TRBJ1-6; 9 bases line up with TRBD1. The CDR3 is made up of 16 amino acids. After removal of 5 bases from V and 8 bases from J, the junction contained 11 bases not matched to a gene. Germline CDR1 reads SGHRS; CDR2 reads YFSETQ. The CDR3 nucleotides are TGCGCCAGCAGTCTACAGGGGGCGCGGGCGGATTCACCCCTCCACTTT. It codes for CASSLQGARADSPLHF.